This is a list of T cell receptor beta chains from one sample in a study of cytomegalovirus exposure and HLA in healthy donors. Profiled with immunoSEQ multiplex PCR; TCRdb holds only in-frame clones, not every one. The sample lists around 180,000 clones; around 80% were seen once. Sequenced sample: PBMCs. These TCRs come from a man aged 35-49 years in good health and CMV-seronegative. The CDR3 runs from the conserved cysteine through the conserved F or W. A D gene is named only where the DNA matches it firmly. Not all rows give a size; the values are once, few, many and, for expanded clones, a class.

abundance: NA; j_gene: TRBJ2-2; v_gene: TRBV7-9; d_gene: TRBD2; CDR3aa: CASSPTTPGLAATGELFF; CDR3nt: TGTGCCAGCAGCCCCACGACTCCGGGACTAGCGGCCACCGGGGAGCTGTTTTTT
abundance: NA; j_gene: TRBJ2-6; v_gene: TRBV7-6; d_gene: NA; CDR3aa: CASSPRPGVVSGANVLTF; CDR3nt: TGTGCCAGCAGCCCCAGGCCCGGGGTTGTTTCCGGGGCCAACGTCCTGACTTTC
abundance: NA; j_gene: TRBJ2-7; v_gene: TRBV27; d_gene: TRBD2; CDR3aa: CASSLLAGASYEQYF; CDR3nt: TGTGCCAGCAGCCTACTAGCGGGGGCCTCCTACGAGCAGTACTTC
abundance: NA; j_gene: TRBJ1-4; v_gene: TRBV18; d_gene: NA; CDR3aa: CASSPGGATNEKLFF; CDR3nt: TGTGCCAGCTCACCAGGGGGGGCCACTAATGAAAAACTGTTTTTT
abundance: NA; j_gene: TRBJ2-2; v_gene: TRBV9; d_gene: NA; CDR3aa: CASTSITGELFF; CDR3nt: TGTGCCAGCACCTCTATTACCGGGGAGCTGTTTTTT
abundance: NA; j_gene: TRBJ1-4; v_gene: TRBV4-3; d_gene: NA; CDR3aa: CASSQDGLEKLFF; CDR3nt: TGCGCCAGCAGCCAAGATGGGCTAGAAAAACTGTTTTTT
abundance: NA; j_gene: TRBJ2-3; v_gene: TRBV7-2; d_gene: TRBD2; CDR3aa: CASSLGGNTDTQYF; CDR3nt: TGTGCCAGCAGCTTGGGGGGGAACACAGATACGCAGTATTTT
abundance: NA; j_gene: TRBJ1-3; v_gene: TRBV7-3; d_gene: TRBD1; CDR3aa: CASSFLTGRGNTIYF; CDR3nt: TGTGCCAGCAGCTTCTTGACAGGGAGGGGAAACACCATATATTTT
abundance: NA; j_gene: TRBJ2-1; v_gene: TRBV18; d_gene: TRBD1; CDR3aa: CASSHGQGASEQFF; CDR3nt: TGTGCCAGCTCACACGGACAGGGGGCGAGTGAGCAGTTCTTC
abundance: NA; j_gene: TRBJ2-1; v_gene: TRBV11-2; d_gene: TRBD2; CDR3aa: CASSPRSGRASEQFF; CDR3nt: TGTGCCAGCAGCCCCCGTAGCGGGAGGGCCTCGGAGCAGTTCTTC
abundance: NA; j_gene: TRBJ2-3; v_gene: TRBV11-3; d_gene: NA; CDR3aa: CASSPGGSSTDTQYF; CDR3nt: TGTGCCAGCAGCCCCGGGGGATCTAGCACAGATACGCAGTATTTT
abundance: NA; j_gene: TRBJ2-1; v_gene: TRBV6-6; d_gene: NA; CDR3aa: CASSYWDLPHEQFF; CDR3nt: TGTGCCAGCAGTTACTGGGACTTGCCCCATGAGCAGTTCTTC
abundance: once; j_gene: TRBJ1-1; v_gene: TRBV6-1; d_gene: NA; CDR3aa: CASSPVRGMNTEAFF; CDR3nt: TGTGCCAGCAGCCCGGTTAGGGGGATGAACACTGAAGCTTTCTTT
abundance: NA; j_gene: TRBJ2-1; v_gene: TRBV13; d_gene: TRBD2; CDR3aa: CASSWRLAGTDEQFF; CDR3nt: TGTGCCAGCAGCTGGAGACTAGCGGGAACAGATGAGCAGTTCTTC
abundance: NA; j_gene: TRBJ2-7; v_gene: TRBV6-6; d_gene: TRBD1; CDR3aa: CASSYGVGQGIDEQYF; CDR3nt: TGTGCCAGCAGTTACGGGGTAGGACAGGGAATTGACGAGCAGTACTTC
abundance: once; j_gene: TRBJ2-3; v_gene: TRBV7-2; d_gene: NA; CDR3aa: CASSQGLSTDTQYF; CDR3nt: TGTGCCAGCAGCCAAGGACTGAGCACAGATACGCAGTATTTT